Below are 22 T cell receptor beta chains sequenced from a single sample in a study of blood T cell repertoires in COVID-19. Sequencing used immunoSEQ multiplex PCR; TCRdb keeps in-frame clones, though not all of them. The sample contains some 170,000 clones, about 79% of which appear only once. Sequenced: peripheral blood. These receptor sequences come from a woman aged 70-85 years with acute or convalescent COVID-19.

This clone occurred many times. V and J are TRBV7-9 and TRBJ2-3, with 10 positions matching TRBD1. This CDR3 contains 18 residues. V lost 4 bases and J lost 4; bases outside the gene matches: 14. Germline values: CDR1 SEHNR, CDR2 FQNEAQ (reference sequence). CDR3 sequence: CASSSDGPGQGSPDTQYF. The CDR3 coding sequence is TGTGCCAGCAGCTCGGACGGACCGGGACAGGGGAGCCCAGATACGCAGTATTTT.

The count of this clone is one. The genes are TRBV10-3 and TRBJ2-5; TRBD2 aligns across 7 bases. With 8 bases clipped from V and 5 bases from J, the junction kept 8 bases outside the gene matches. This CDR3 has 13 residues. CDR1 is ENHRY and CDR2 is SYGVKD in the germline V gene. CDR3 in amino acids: CAIQAGPGETQYF. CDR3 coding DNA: TGTGCCATCCAAGCGGGGCCGGGGGAGACCCAGTACTTC.

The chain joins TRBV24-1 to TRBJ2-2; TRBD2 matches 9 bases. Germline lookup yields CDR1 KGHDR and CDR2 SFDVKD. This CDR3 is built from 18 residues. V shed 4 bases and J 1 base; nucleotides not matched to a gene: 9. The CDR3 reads CATSDFFPTSGNTGELFF. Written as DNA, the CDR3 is TGTGCCACCAGTGACTTTTTCCCGACTAGCGGGAACACCGGGGAGCTGTTTTTT.

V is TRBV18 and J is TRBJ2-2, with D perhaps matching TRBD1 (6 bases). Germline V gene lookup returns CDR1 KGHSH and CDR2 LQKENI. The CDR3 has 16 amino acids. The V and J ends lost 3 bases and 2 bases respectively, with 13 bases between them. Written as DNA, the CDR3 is TGTGCCAGCTCACCCACCGGGACAACTAACACCGGGGAGCTGTTTTTT. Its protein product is CASSPTGTTNTGELFF.

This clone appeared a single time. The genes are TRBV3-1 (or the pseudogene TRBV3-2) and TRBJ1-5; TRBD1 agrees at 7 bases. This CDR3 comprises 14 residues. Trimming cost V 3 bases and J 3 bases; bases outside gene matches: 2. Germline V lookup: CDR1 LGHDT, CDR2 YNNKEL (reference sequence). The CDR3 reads CASSQGQSNQPQHF. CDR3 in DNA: TGTGCCAGCAGCCAGGGACAGTCCAATCAGCCCCAGCATTTT.

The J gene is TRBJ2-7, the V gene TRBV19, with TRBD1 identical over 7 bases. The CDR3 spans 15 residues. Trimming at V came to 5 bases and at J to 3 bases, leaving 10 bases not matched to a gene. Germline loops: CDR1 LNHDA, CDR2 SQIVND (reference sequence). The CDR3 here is CASSPEKGASYEQYF. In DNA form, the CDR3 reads TGTGCCAGTAGTCCTGAGAAGGGGGCGAGCTACGAGCAGTACTTC.

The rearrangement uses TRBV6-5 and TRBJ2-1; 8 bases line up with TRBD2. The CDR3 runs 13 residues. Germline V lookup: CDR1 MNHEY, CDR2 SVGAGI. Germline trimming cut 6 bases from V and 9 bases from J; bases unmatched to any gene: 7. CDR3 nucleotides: TGTGCCAGCAGAGCTAGCGGGCGGGGTGAGCAGTTCTTC. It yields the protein CASRASGRGEQFF.

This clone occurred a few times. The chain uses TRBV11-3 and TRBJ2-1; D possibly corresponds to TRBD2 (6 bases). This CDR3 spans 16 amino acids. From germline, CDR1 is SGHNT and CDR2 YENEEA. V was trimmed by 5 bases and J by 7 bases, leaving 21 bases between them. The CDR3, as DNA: TGTGCCAGCAGCCCGTCCCTCCGCGGGGTAGGGAATGAGCAGTTCTTC. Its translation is CASSPSLRGVGNEQFF.

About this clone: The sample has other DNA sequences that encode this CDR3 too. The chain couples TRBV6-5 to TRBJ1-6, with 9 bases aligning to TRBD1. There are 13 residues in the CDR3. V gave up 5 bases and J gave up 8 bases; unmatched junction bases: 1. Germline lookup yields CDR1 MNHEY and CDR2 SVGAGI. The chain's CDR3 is CASSRDRDSPLHF. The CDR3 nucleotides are TGTGCCAGCAGTAGGGACAGGGATTCACCCCTCCACTTT.

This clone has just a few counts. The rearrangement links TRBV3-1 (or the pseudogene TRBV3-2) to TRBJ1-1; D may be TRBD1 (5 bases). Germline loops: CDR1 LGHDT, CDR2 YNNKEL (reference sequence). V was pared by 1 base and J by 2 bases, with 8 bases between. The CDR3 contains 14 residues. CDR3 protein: CASSQGQPNTEAFF. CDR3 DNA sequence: TGTGCCAGCAGCCAAGGACAGCCCAACACTGAAGCTTTCTTT.

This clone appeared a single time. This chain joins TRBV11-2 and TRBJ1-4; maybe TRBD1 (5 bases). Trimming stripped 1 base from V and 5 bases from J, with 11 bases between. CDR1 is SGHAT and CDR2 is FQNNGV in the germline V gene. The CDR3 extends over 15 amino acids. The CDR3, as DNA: TGTGCCAGCAGCTTAGTAGGGGCACGAAATGAAAAACTGTTTTTT. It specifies CASSLVGARNEKLFF.

CDR3 DNA: TGTGCCAGCAGTTACCTTACAGGGCAGGGGGAAAAACTGTTTTTT. This gives the protein CASSYLTGQGEKLFF. The chain combines TRBV6-6 with TRBJ1-4; a possible D gene is TRBD1 (6 bases). Trimming removed 2 bases from V and 8 bases from J, with 15 bases in between. The CDR3 contains 15 residues. From germline, CDR1 is MNHNY and CDR2 SVGAGI (reference sequence).

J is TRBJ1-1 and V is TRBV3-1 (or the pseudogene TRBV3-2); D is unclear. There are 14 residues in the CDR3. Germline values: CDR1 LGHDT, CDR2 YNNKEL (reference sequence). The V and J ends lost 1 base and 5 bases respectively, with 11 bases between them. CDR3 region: CASSQGSSITEAFF. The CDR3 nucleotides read TGTGCCAGCAGCCAAGGAAGCTCTATAACTGAAGCTTTCTTT.

The CDR3 nucleotides read TGCGCCAGCAGACTTGGCCTTAGACAGGATAATTCACCCCTCCACTTT. Translated: CASRLGLRQDNSPLHF. The rearrangement links TRBV5-1 to TRBJ1-6, with a possible D match to TRBD1 (6 bases). Per the germline V gene, CDR1 is SGHRS and CDR2 is YFSETQ. V was cut by 5 bases and J by 5 bases, with 17 bases left in between. This CDR3 is built from 16 residues.

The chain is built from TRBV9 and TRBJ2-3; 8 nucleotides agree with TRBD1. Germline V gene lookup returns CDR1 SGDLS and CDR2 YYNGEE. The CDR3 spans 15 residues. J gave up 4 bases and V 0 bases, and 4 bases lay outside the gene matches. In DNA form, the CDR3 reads TGTGCCAGCAGCGTAGGGACAGGGACTGCAGATACGCAGTATTTT. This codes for CASSVGTGTADTQYF. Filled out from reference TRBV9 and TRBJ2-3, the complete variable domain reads DSGVTQTPKHLITATGQRVTLRCSPRSGDLSVYWYQQSLDQGLQFLIQYYNGEERAKGNILERFSAQQFPDLHSELNLSSLELGDSALYFCASSVGTGTADTQYFGPGTRLTVL.

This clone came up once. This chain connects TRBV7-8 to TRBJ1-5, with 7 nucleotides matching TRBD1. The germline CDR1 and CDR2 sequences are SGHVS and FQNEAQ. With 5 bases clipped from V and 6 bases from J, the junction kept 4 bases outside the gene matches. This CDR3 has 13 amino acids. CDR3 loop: CASSPNRGQPQHF. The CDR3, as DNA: TGTGCCAGCAGCCCGAACAGGGGTCAGCCCCAGCATTTT.

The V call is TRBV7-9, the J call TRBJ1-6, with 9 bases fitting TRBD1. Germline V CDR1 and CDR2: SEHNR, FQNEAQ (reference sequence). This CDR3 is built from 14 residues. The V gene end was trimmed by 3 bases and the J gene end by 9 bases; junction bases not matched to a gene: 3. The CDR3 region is CASSLTGGSSPLHF. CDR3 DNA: TGTGCCAGCAGCTTGACAGGGGGGAGTTCACCCCTCCACTTT.

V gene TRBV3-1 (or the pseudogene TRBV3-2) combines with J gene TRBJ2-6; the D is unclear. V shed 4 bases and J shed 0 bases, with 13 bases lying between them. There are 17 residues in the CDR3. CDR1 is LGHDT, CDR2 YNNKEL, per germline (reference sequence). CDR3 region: CASSPASPFSGANVLTF. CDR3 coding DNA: TGTGCCAGCAGCCCAGCGTCCCCCTTCTCTGGGGCCAACGTCCTGACTTTC.

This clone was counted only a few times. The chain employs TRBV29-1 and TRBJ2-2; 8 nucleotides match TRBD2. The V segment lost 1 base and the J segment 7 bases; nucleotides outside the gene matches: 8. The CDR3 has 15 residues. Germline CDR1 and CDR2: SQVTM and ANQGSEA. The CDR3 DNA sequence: TGCAGCGTTGAAGCGGGGACTAGGTCCGGCGGGGAGCTGTTTTTT. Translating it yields CSVEAGTRSGGELFF.

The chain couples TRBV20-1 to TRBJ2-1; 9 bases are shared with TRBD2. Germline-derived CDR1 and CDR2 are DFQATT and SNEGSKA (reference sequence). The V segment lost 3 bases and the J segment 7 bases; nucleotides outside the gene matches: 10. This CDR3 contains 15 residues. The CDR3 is CSASSVAGVENEQFF. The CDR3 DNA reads TGCAGTGCTAGTTCGGTAGCGGGAGTCGAAAATGAGCAGTTCTTC.

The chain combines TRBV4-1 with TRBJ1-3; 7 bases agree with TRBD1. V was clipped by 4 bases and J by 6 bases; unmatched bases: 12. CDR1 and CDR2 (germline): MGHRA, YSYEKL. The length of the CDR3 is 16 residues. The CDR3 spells CASSPRRDSFENTIYF. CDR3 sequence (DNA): TGCGCCAGCAGCCCTAGAAGGGACAGTTTTGAAAACACCATATATTTT.

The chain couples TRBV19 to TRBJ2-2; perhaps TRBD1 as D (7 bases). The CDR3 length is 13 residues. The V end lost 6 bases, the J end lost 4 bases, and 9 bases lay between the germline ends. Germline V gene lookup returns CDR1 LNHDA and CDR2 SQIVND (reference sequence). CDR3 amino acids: CASSQGGTGELFF. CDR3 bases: TGTGCCAGTAGCCAGGGGGGCACCGGGGAGCTGTTTTTT.